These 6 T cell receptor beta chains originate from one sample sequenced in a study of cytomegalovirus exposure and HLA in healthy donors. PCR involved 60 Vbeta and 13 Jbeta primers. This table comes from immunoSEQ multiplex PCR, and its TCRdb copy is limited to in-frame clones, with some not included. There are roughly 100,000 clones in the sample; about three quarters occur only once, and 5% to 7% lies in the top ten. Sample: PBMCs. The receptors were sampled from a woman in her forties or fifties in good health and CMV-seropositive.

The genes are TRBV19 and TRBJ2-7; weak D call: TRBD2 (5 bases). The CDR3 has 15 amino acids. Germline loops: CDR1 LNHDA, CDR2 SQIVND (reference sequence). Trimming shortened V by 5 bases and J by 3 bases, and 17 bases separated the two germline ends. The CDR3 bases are TGTGCCAGTAGTCCCTATAGAGGGAAAGTCTACGAGCAGTACTTC. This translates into CASSPYRGKVYEQYF.

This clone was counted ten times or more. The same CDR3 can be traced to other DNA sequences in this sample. CDR3 region: CASSPRDRGPGYTF. CDR3 DNA sequence: TGTGCCAGTAGTCCCCGGGACAGGGGGCCTGGCTACACCTTC. V gene TRBV19 combines with J gene TRBJ1-2, with TRBD1 identical over 12 bases. This CDR3 contains 14 residues. Losses at the gene ends were 5 bases for V and 7 bases for J; bases not matched to a gene: 5. The V gene's germline CDR1 is LNHDA and CDR2 SQIVND (reference sequence).

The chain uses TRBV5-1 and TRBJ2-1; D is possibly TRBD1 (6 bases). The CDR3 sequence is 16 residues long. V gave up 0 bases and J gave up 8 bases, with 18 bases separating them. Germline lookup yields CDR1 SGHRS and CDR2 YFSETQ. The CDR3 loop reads CASSLAGQGPMYEQFF. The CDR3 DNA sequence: TGCGCCAGCAGCTTGGCCGGGCAGGGGCCTATGTATGAGCAGTTCTTC. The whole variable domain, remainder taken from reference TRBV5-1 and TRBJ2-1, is KAGVTQTPRYLIKTRGQQVTLSCSPISGHRSVSWYQQTPGQGLQFLFEYFSETQRNKGNFPGRFSGRQFSNSRSEMNVSTLELGDSALYLCASSLAGQGPMYEQFFGPGTRLTVL.

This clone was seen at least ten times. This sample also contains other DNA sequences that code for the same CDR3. The CDR3 loop reads CASSETGNTEAFF. As DNA, the CDR3 is TGTGCCAGCAGTGAAACGGGGAACACTGAAGCTTTCTTT. This chain connects TRBV6-1 to TRBJ1-1, with D unclear. The germline V gene encodes CDR1 MNHNS and CDR2 SASEGT. V gave up 2 bases and J gave up 1 base, with 5 bases separating them. The CDR3 loop spans 13 amino acids.

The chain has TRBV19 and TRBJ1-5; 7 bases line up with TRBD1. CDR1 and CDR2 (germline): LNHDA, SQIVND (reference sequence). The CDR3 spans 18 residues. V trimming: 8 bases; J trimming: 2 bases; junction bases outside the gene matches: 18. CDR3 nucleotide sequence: TGTGCCAGTGAGGGCCTGGGCAGGGGGGTTTTGGGCAATCAGCCCCAGCATTTT. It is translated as CASEGLGRGVLGNQPQHF.

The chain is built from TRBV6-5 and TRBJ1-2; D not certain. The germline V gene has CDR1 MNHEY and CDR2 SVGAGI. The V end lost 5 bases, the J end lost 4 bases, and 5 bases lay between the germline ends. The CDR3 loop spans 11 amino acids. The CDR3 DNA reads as TGTGCCAGCAGTAACAGCTATGGCTACACCTTC. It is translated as CASSNSYGYTF.